This T cell receptor (beta chain) was documented in a study of shared clonotypes between healthy human individuals. Looking at the study overall: Researchers assigned three CD4 naive, three CD4 memory, two CD8 naive and one CD8 memory plate to each donor.

The ends lost 5 bases at V and 5 bases at J; junction bases unmatched: 6. In germline, CDR1 is SGHVS, CDR2 FQNEAQ. The CDR3 runs to 15 residues. Terminally differentiated effector memory CD45RA+ cells were excluded by CCR7 positive selection of CD45RO-negative cells. Profiled with immunoSEQ multiplex PCR; TCRdb holds only in-frame clones, not every one. The data contain roughly 1,800,000 clones, about 94% of them singletons. What was sequenced was naive CD8+ T cells sorted from blood. The sequence was collected from a man between 18 and 35 years old in good health. V gene TRBV7-8 combines with J gene TRBJ1-1; 12 bases are a match to TRBD1. The CDR3 DNA reads TGTGCCAGCAGCCACCTGGGACAGGGGGCAACTGAAGCTTTCTTT. It specifies CASSHLGQGATEAFF.